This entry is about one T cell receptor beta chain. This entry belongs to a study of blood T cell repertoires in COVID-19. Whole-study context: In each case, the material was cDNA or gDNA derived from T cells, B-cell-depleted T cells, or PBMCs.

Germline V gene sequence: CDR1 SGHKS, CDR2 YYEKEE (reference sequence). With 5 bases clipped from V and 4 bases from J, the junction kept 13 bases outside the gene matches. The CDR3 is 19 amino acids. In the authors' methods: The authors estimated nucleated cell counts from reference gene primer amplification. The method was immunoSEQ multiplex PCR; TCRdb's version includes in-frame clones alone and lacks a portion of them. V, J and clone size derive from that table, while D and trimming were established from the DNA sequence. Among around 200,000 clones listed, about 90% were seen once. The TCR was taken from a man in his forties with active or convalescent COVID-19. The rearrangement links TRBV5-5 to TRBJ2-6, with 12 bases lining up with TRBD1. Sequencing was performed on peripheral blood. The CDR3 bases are TGTGCCAGCAGTTCCCCCGGGACAGGGGGCTTTATGGGGGCCAACGTCCTGACTTTC. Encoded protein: CASSSPGTGGFMGANVLTF.